This T cell receptor beta chain was profiled in a study of neurological immune-mediated disorders. Germline V CDR1 and CDR2: MGHDK, SYGVNS. CDR3 size: 13 residues. V lost 2 bases, J lost 7 bases, and 9 bases lay in between. This clonotype was detected many times. With 10-nucleotide random UMIs, 5'RACE was used to make the cDNA. Every sequencing run produced over 170 million TCR-beta sequences that came from 15-18 subjects. Each CDR3 protein is one row after TCRdb ran MiXCR on the 5' RACE reads. The sample includes roughly 55,000 distinct CDR3 sequences, 16% seen only once; the top ten take 3.5% to 4.5%.

Sequenced: PBMCs. This TCR derives from a man in his 60s in good health. The chain combines TRBV25-1 with TRBJ1-3; TRBD1 is a possible D gene (5 bases). CDR3 nucleotide sequence: TGTGCCAGCAGTGAAAGGGGCAGGAACACCATATATTTT. Its translation is CASSERGRNTIYF.